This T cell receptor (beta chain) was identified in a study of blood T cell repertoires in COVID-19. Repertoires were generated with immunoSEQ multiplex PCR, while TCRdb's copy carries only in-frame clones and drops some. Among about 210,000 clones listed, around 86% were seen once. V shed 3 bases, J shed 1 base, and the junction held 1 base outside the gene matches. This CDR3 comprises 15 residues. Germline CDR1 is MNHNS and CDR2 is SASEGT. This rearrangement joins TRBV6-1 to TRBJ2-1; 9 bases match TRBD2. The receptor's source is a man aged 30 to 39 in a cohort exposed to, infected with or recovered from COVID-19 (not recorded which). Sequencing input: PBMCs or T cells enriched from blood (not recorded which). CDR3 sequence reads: CASSDSGRSYNEQFF. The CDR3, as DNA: TGTGCCAGCAGTGACAGCGGGAGGTCCTACAATGAGCAGTTCTTC.